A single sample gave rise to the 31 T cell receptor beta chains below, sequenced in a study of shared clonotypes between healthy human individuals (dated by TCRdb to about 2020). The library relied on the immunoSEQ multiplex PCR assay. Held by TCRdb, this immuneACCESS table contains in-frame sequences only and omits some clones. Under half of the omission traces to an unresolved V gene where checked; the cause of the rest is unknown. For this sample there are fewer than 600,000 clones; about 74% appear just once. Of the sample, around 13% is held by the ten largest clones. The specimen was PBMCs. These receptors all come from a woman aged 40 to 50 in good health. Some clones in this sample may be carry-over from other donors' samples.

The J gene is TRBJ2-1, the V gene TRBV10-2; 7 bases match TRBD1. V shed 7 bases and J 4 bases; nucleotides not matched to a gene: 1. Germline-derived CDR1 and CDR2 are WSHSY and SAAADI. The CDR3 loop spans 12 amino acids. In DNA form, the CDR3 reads TGCGCCAGCACGGGACAGTACAATGAGCAGTTCTTC. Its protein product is CASTGQYNEQFF.

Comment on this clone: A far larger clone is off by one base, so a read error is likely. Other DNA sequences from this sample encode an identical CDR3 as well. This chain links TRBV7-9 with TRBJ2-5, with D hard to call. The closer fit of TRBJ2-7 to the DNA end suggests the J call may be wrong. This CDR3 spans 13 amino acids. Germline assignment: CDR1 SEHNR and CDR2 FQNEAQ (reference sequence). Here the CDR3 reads CASSLDRAHEQYF. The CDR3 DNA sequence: TGTGCCAGCAGCCTAGATAGGGCCCACGAGCAGTACTTC.

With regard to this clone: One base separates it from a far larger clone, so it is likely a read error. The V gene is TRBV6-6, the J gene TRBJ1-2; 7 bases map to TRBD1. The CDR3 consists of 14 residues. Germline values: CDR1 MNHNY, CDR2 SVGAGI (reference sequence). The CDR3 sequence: CAGSTTGVNYGYTF. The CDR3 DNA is TGTGCCGGCAGCACCACAGGGGTTAACTATGGCTACACCTTC.

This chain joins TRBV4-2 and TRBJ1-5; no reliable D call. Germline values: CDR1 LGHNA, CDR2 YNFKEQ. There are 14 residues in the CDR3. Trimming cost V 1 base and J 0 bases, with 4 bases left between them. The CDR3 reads CASSQVGSNQPQHF. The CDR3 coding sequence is TGTGCCAGCAGCCAAGTGGGTAGCAATCAGCCCCAGCATTTT.

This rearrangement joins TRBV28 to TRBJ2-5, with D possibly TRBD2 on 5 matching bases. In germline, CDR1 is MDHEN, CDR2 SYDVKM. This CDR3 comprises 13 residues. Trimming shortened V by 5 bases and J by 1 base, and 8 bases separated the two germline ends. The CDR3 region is CASSRDFQETQYF. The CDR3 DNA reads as TGTGCCAGCAGTCGGGATTTCCAAGAGACCCAGTACTTC.

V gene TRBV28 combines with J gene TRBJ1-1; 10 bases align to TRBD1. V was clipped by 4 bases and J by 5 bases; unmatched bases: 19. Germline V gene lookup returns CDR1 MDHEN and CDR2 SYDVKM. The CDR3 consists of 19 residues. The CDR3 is CASSSPLNRDRGSGTEAFF. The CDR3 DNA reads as TGTGCCAGCAGTTCCCCCCTCAACCGGGACAGGGGATCGGGTACTGAAGCTTTCTTT.

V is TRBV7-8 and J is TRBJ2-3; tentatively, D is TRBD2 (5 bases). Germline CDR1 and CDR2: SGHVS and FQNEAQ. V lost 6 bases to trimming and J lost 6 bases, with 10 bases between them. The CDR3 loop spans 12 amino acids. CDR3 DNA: TGTGCCAGCAGTTCCGGGGTGGATACGCAGTATTTT. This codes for CASSSGVDTQYF.

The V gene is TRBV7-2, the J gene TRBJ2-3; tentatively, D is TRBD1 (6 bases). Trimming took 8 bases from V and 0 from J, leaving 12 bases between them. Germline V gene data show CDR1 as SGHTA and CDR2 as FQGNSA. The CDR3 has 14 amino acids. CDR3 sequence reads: CASGRGHSTDTQYF. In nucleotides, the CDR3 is TGTGCCAGCGGCAGGGGCCATAGCACAGATACGCAGTATTTT.

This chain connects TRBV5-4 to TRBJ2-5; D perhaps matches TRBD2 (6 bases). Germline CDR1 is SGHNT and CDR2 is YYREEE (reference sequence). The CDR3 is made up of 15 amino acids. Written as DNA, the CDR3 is TGTGCAACAGCGTCGGGGGTGGGAGTGGGAGAGACCCAGTACTTC. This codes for CATASGVGVGETQYF.

The DNA of the CDR3 is TGTGCCAGCAGTTCCTGGGCAGACGCCTCTGGCAATCAGCCCCAGCATTTT. Its translation is CASSSWADASGNQPQHF. The chain couples TRBV27 to TRBJ1-5; D is unclear. The CDR3 has 17 residues. V shed 4 bases and J shed 2 bases, with 18 bases lying between them. Germline V lookup: CDR1 MNHEY, CDR2 SMNVEV (reference sequence).

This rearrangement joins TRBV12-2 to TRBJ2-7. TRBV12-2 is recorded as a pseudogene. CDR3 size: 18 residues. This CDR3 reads CASRPAEPYRRSSYEQYF. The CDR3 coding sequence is TGTGCAAGTCGCCCAGCGGAGCCGTACAGGAGGAGCTCCTACGAGCAGTACTTC.

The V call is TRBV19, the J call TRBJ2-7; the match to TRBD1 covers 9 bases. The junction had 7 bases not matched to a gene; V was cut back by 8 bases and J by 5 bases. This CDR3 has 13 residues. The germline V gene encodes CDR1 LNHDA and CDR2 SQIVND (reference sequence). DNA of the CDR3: TGTGCCAGTGGGGGACAGGGATTGGACGAGCAGTACTTC. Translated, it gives CASGGQGLDEQYF.

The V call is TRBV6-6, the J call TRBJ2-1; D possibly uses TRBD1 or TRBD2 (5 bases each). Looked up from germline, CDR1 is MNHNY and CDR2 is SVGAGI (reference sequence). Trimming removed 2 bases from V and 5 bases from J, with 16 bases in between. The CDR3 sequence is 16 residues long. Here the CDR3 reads CASSYEGWGSNNEQFF. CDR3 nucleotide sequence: TGTGCCAGCAGTTACGAAGGATGGGGGAGTAACAATGAGCAGTTCTTC.

This CDR3 is CAISGGGTPREQYF. CDR3 in DNA: TGTGCCATCAGTGGGGGGGGTACCCCGCGCGAGCAGTACTTC. This chain uses TRBV10-3 with TRBJ2-7, with TRBD2 identical over 7 bases. The CDR3 length is 14 residues. Per germline, CDR1 ENHRY and CDR2 SYGVKD. With 4 bases clipped from V and 6 bases from J, the junction kept 9 bases outside the gene matches.

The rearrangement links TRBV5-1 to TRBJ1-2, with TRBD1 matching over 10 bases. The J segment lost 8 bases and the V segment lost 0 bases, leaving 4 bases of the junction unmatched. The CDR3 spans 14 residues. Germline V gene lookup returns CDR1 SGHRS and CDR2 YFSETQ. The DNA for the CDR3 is TGCGCCAGCAGCTTGGAGGGGACAGGGGTAGGCTACACCTTC. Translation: CASSLEGTGVGYTF.

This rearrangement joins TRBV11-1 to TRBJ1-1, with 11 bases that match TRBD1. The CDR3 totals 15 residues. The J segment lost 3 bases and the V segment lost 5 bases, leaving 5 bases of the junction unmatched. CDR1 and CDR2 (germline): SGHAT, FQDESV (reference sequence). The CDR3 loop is CASSTGQGADTEAFF. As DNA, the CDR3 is TGTGCCAGCAGCACCGGACAGGGGGCGGACACTGAAGCTTTCTTT.

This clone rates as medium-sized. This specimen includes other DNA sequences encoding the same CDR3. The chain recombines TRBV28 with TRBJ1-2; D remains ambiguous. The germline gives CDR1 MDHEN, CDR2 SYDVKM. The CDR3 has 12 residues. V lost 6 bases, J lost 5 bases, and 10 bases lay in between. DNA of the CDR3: TGTGCCAGCAGCCTTCGACTGTATGGCTACACCTTC. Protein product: CASSLRLYGYTF.

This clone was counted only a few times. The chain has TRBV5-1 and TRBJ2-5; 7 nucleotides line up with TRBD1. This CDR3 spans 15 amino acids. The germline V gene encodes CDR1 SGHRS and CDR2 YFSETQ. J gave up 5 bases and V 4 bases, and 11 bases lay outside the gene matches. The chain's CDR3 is CASSPRDSSRETQYF. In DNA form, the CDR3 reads TGCGCCAGCAGCCCCCGGGACAGTAGTCGGGAGACCCAGTACTTC.

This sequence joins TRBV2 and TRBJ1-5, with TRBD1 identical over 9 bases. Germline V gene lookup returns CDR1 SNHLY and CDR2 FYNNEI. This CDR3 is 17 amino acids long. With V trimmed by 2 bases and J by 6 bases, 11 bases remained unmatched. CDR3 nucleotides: TGTGCCAGCAGTGAATACAGGGGGCGCGGTGGGGGTCAGCCCCAGCATTTT. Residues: CASSEYRGRGGGQPQHF.

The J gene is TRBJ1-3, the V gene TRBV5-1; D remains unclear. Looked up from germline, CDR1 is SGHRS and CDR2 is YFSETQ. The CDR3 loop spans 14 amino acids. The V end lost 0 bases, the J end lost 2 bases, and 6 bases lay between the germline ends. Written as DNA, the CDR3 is TGCGCCAGCAGCTTGGGAGGGCCTGGAAACACCATATATTTT. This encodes CASSLGGPGNTIYF.

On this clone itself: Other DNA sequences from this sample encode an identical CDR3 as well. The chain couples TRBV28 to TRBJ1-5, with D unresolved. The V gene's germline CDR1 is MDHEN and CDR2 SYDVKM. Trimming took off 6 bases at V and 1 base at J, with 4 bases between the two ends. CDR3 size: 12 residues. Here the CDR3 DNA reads TGTGCCAGCAGGTCGAGCAATCAGCCCCAGCATTTT. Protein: CASRSSNQPQHF.

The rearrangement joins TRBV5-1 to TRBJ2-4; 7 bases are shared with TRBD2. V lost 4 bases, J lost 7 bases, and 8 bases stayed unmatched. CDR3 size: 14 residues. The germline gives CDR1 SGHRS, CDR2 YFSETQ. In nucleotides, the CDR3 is TGCGCCAGCAGCAGCGGGACCGAGGGGAACATTCAGTACTTC. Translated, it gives CASSSGTEGNIQYF.

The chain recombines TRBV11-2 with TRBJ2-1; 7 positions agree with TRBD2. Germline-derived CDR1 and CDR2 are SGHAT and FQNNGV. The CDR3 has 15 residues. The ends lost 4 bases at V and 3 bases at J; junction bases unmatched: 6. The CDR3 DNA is TGTGCCAGCAGCTCACTAGCGACACTCTACAATGAGCAGTTCTTC. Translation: CASSSLATLYNEQFF.

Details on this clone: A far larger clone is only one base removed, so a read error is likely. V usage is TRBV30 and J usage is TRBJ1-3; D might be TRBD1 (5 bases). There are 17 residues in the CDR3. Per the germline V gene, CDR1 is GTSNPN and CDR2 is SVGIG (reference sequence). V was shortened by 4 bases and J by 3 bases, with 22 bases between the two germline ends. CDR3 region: CAWKGRGDYRHGNTIYF. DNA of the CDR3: TGTGCCTGGAAAGGACGGGGGGACTATCGACATGGAAACACCATATATTTT. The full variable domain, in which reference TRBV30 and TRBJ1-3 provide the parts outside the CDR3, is SQTIHQWPATLVQPVGSPLSLECTVEGTSNPNLYWYRQAAGRGLQLLFYSVGIGQISSEVPQNLSASRPQDRQFILSSKKLLLSDSGFYLCAWKGRGDYRHGNTIYFGEGSWLTVV.

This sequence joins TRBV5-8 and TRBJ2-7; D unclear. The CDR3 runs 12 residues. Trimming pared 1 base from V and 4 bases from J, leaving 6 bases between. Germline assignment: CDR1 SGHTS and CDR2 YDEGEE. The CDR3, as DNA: TGTGCCAGCAGCTTGTCGGTTTACGAGCAGTACTTC. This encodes CASSLSVYEQYF.

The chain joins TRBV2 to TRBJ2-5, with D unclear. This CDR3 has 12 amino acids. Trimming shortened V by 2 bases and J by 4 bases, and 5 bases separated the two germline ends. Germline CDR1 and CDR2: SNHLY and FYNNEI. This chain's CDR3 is CASSERSETQYF. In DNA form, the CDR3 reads TGTGCCAGCAGTGAAAGGTCAGAGACCCAGTACTTC.

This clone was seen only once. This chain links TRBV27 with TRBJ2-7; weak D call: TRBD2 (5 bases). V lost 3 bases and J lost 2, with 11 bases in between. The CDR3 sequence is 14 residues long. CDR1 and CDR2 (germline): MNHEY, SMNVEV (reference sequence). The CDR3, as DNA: TGTGCCAGCAGTTTTCTAGCAAGTACCTACGAGCAGTACTTC. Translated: CASSFLASTYEQYF.

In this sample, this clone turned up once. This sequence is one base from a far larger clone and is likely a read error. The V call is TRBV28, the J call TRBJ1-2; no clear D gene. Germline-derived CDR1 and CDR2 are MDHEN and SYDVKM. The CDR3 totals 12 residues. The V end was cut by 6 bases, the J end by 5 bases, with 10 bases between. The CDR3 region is CASSFRLYGYTF. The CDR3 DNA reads TGTGCCAGCAGCTTTCGACTGTATGGCTACACCTTC.

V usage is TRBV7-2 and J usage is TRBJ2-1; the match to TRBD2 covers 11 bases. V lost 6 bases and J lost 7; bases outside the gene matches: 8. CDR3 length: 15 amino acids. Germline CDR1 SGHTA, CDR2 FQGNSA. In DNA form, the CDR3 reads TGTGCCAGCAGACGCACTAGCGGGAGCTTAAATGAGCAGTTCTTC. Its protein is CASRRTSGSLNEQFF. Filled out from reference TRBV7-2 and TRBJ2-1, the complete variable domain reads GAGVSQSPSNKVTEKGKDVELRCDPISGHTALYWYRQSLGQGLEFLIYFQGNSAPDKSGLPSDRFSAERTGGSVSTLTIQRTQQEDSAVYLCASRRTSGSLNEQFFGPGTRLTVL.

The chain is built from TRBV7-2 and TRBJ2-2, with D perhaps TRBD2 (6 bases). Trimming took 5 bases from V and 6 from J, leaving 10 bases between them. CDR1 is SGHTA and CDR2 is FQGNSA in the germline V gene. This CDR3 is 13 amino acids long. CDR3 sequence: CASSPPGAGELFF. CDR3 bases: TGTGCCAGCAGCCCGCCGGGAGCCGGGGAGCTGTTTTTT.

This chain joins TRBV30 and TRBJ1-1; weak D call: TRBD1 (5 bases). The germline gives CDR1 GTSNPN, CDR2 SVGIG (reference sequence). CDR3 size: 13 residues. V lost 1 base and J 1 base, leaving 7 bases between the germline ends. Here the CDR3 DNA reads TGTGCCTGGAGTGCCCAGGGGAACACTGAAGCTTTCTTT. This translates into CAWSAQGNTEAFF.